Sequencing of this TCR beta chain was carried out in a study of human T cells and chemical hapten exposure. On the study more broadly: The study sensitized with 2% DPC on a 2 cm by 2 cm patch of upper inner arm skin.

V lost 4 bases and J lost 1, with 10 bases in between. From germline, CDR1 is DFQATT and CDR2 SNEGSKA (reference sequence). The CDR3 extends over 13 amino acids. Time point defined: patch test 1, 2 weeks after DPC sensitization. The treatment: therapeutic diphenylcyclopropenone sensitization with weekly scalp DPC. Someone pulled total RNA out of unfractionated whole blood. Regarding this clonotype: The antigen remains undetermined.

Study results and caveats: Unchanged with DPC sensitization were TCRs above 1 in 1000 frequency. There was alopecia in the donors, so their immune response may differ from that of healthy people.

TCRdb passed the RACE reads through MiXCR, listing each CDR3 protein once. The sample consists of roughly 200,000 distinct CDR3 sequences, more than 20% of them appearing once. This receptor was taken from a woman between 50 and 59 years old with alopecia areata. Some clones in this sample may be carry-over from other donors' samples. The chain recombines TRBV20-1 with TRBJ1-1, with D possibly matching TRBD1 (5 bases). The sample consisted of whole blood, taken in connection with sensitization to the hapten diphenylcyclopropenone (DPC). In nucleotides, the CDR3 is TGCAGTGCTACAGGGCCCAAGAACACTGAAGCTTTCTTT. Translation: CSATGPKNTEAFF.